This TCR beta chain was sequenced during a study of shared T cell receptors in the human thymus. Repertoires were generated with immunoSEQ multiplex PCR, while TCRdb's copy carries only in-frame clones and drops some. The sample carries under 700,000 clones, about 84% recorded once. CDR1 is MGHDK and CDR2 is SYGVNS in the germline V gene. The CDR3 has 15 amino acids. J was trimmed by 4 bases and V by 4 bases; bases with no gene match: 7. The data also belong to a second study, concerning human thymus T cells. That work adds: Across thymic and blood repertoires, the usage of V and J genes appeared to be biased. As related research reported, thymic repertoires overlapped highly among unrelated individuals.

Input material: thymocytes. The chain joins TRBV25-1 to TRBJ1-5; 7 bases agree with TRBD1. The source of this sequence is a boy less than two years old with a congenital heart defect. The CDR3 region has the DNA TGTGCCAGCAGTGGCCGGGACAGAAATAATCAGCCCCAGCATTTT. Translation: CASSGRDRNNQPQHF.